This TCR beta chain was sequenced in a study of brain T cells in children with intractable seizures. Germline V gene lookup returns CDR1 KGHDR and CDR2 SFDVKD. V lost 0 bases and J lost 2, with 13 bases in between. The CDR3 runs 17 residues. Described time point: blood from clinic visit 5 months post-surgery; TSC patient then seizure free. Surgery cases with the highest brain T cell transcript signatures were chosen for sequencing. Study observations and caveats: Absence of clones before surgery may stem from lower sequencing depth.

Clones were sequenced by immunoSEQ multiplex PCR, and TCRdb holds only the in-frame ones, with some missing. The data hold about 340,000 clones, with over 90% observed a single time. A remark on this clone: Its antigen remains unidentified.

This TCR came from a boy in the first two years of life with tuberous sclerosis and intractable seizures. The chain has TRBV24-1 and TRBJ2-1, with TRBD2 as a possible D gene (5 bases). The sample was peripheral blood, taken approximately 5 months after surgery. CDR3 loop: CATSDLDRGWPYNEQFF. CDR3 sequence (DNA): TGTGCCACCAGTGATTTGGATCGGGGATGGCCCTACAATGAGCAGTTCTTC.